These T cell receptor beta chains were read from a single sample in a study of cytomegalovirus exposure and HLA in healthy donors. Sequenced by immunoSEQ multiplex PCR; TCRdb stores in-frame clones only, minus some. The sample carries 200,000 to 250,000 clones, less than 85% recorded once. Material for sequencing was PBMCs. The receptor source for this set is a woman aged 18-29 years in good health and CMV-seronegative. The CDR3 runs from the conserved cysteine through the conserved F or W. The D gene is left open where the match is weak. Expanded clones are given a class, and other clones once, few, many or no size at all.

v_call	j_call	clone_size	d_call	cdr3_aa	cdr3_nt
TRBV14	TRBJ1-2	.	TRBD1	CASSQRGTGPSYGYTF	TGTGCCAGCAGCCAAAGGGGGACAGGGCCGTCCTATGGCTACACCTTC
TRBV7-2	TRBJ2-6	.	TRBD1	CASSSRTGTGANVLTF	TGTGCCAGCAGCTCGAGGACAGGGACTGGGGCCAACGTCCTGACTTTC
TRBV5-4	TRBJ1-2	.	.	CASSTTPRPYGYTF	TGTGCCAGCAGCACCACCCCCAGGCCCTATGGCTACACCTTC
TRBV5-5	TRBJ2-6	once	.	CASRLILSGANVLTF	TGTGCCAGCAGATTAATTCTATCTGGGGCCAACGTCCTGACTTTC
TRBV11-2	TRBJ1-1	.	.	CASSLAVNTEAFF	TGTGCCAGCAGCTTAGCAGTAAACACTGAAGCTTTCTTT
TRBV27	TRBJ1-2	.	.	CASSLKAWGPSYGYTF	TGTGCCAGCAGTTTGAAGGCTTGGGGACCCAGCTATGGCTACACCTTC
TRBV6-5	TRBJ2-2	.	.	CASSQDRLNTGELFF	TGTGCCAGCAGTCAGGACAGACTTAACACCGGGGAGCTGTTTTTT
TRBV30	TRBJ2-7	.	.	CAWSVRGIHEQYF	TGTGCCTGGAGTGTTCGGGGGATCCACGAGCAGTACTTC
TRBV7-3	TRBJ2-1	.	TRBD2	CASSLDAGGYNEQFF	TGTGCCAGCAGCTTAGATGCGGGGGGATACAATGAGCAGTTCTTC
TRBV15	TRBJ2-3	.	.	CATSRSRDTYTDTQYF	TGTGCCACCAGCAGATCCCGAGACACCTACACAGATACGCAGTATTTT
TRBV6-5	TRBJ2-1	.	.	CASSFLRDMALYEQFF	TGTGCCAGCAGTTTCCTCCGGGACATGGCTTTATATGAGCAGTTCTTC
TRBV6-1	TRBJ2-7	once	.	CASNPPGTRIYEQYF	TGTGCCAGCAATCCTCCCGGGACAAGAATCTACGAGCAGTACTTC
TRBV7-8	TRBJ2-1	.	TRBD2	CASSFGGGKKREQFF	TGTGCCAGCAGCTTTGGGGGGGGGAAGAAGCGAGAGCAGTTCTTC
TRBV5-1	TRBJ2-3	.	.	CASRTEVSGAQYF	TGCGCCAGCAGAACCGAGGTTTCGGGAGCGCAGTATTTT
TRBV18	TRBJ2-2	.	TRBD1	CASSPRGQRDTGELFF	TGTGCCAGCTCACCTAGGGGACAGAGGGACACCGGGGAGCTGTTTTTT
TRBV6-6	TRBJ1-5	.	.	CASREGNQPQHF	TGTGCCAGCAGGGAGGGGAATCAGCCCCAGCATTTT
TRBV18	TRBJ2-1	once	TRBD1	CASSPVPGQGRWVNEQFF	TGTGCCAGCTCACCCGTCCCGGGACAGGGTAGGTGGGTCAATGAGCAGTTCTTC
TRBV5-1	TRBJ2-2	.	.	CASSLGVLRAGELFF	TGCGCCAGCAGCTTGGGGGTCCTTAGGGCCGGGGAGCTGTTTTTT
TRBV30	TRBJ2-7	.	.	CAWSSTPYEQYF	TGTGCCTGGAGTTCCACCCCATACGAGCAGTACTTC
TRBV5-4	TRBJ1-1	few	TRBD1	CASSWDRQNTEAFF	TGTGCCAGCAGCTGGGACAGGCAGAACACTGAAGCTTTCTTT
TRBV18	TRBJ2-1	.	TRBD2	CASSPSSSGSNEQFF	TGTGCCAGCTCACCGTCGAGTAGCGGGAGCAATGAGCAGTTCTTC
TRBV5-1	TRBJ2-7	.	TRBD2	CASSSGTSVRGSYEQYF	TGCGCCAGCAGTTCCGGGACTAGCGTCCGCGGCTCCTACGAGCAGTACTTC
TRBV6-1	TRBJ1-1	.	.	CASSGLVIEAFF	TGTGCCAGCAGCGGGCTTGTAATTGAAGCTTTCTTT
TRBV2	TRBJ2-3	.	TRBD1	CASSGGQGAPSTDTQYF	TGTGCCAGCAGTGGCGGACAGGGGGCGCCGAGCACAGATACGCAGTATTTT
TRBV19	TRBJ1-4	few	.	CASSISGAGEKLFF	TGTGCCAGTAGTATTAGTGGGGCTGGTGAAAAACTGTTTTTT
TRBV9	TRBJ1-2	.	.	CASSEGVGGNYGYTF	TGTGCCAGCAGCGAGGGGGTTGGGGGAAACTATGGCTACACCTTC
TRBV10-3	TRBJ2-2	.	.	CAIRGGSNTGELFF	TGTGCCATCAGAGGAGGATCGAACACCGGGGAGCTGTTTTTT
TRBV15	TRBJ2-7	few	TRBD2	CATSKDSGGAYEQYF	TGTGCCACCAGCAAGGATAGCGGGGGGGCCTACGAGCAGTACTTC
TRBV11-2	TRBJ1-1	once	TRBD1	CASSLDRGRWGEAFF	TGTGCCAGCAGCTTAGACAGGGGGCGCTGGGGGGAAGCTTTCTTT
TRBV27	TRBJ1-5	few	.	CASSYSVNSNQPQHF	TGTGCCAGCAGTTATTCGGTGAATAGCAATCAGCCCCAGCATTTT
TRBV30	TRBJ1-1	few	TRBD1	CAWSGGQGWTEAFF	TGTGCCTGGAGTGGCGGACAGGGTTGGACTGAAGCTTTCTTT
TRBV2	TRBJ2-1	.	.	CASSEAAATSYNEQFF	TGTGCCAGCAGTGAGGCGGCAGCTACATCCTACAATGAGCAGTTCTTC
TRBV19	TRBJ2-3	.	TRBD2	CATGGGDTQYF	TGTGCCACCGGCGGGGGAGATACGCAGTATTTT
TRBV11-2	TRBJ1-2	.	.	CASSPLGGSYGYTF	TGTGCCAGCAGCCCGCTGGGGGGGAGCTATGGCTACACCTTC
TRBV5-6	TRBJ1-5	.	.	CASSLVRVKNQPQHF	TGTGCCAGCAGCTTGGTGAGGGTCAAAAATCAGCCCCAGCATTTT
TRBV6-1	TRBJ2-3	.	.	CASSDTDTQYF	TGTGCCAGCAGCGACACAGATACGCAGTATTTT
TRBV11-1	TRBJ2-5	once	.	CASSLSGGRETQYF	TGTGCCAGCAGCTTATCAGGCGGTAGGGAGACCCAGTACTTC